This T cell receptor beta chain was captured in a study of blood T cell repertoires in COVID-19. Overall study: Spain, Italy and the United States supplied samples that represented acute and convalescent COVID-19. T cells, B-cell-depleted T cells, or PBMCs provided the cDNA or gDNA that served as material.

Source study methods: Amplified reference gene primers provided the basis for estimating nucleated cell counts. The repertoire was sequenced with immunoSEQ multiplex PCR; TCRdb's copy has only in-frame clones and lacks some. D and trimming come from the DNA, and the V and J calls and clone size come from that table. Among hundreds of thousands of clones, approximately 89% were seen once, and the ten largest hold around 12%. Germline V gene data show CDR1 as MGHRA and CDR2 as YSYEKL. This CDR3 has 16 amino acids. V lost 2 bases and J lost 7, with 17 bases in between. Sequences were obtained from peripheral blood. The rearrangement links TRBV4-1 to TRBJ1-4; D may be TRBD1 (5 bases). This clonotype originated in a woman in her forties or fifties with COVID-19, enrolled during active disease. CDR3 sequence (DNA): TGCGCCAGCAGCCAAACTTATCGGGTGGGGGGTGAAAAACTGTTTTTT. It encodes CASSQTYRVGGEKLFF.